The T cell receptor (beta chain) under discussion was sequenced for a study of Ad26.COV2.S vaccination and SARS-CoV-2 variants. J gave up 4 bases and V 4 bases, and 6 bases lay outside the gene matches. CDR3 size: 15 residues. CDR1 and CDR2 from the germline V gene are KGHSH and LQKENI. Whole-study findings and limits: Reportedly, after vaccination the spike-specific CD8+ and CD4+ T cell responses displayed substantial breadth.

About this clone itself: Its cognate antigen is unknown.

Treatment reported: around 19 received Ad26.COV2.S at low or high dose, single or two shots; five or six received placebo; per-sample allocation not given. Collection of samples fell on day 63 after the first vaccine or placebo injection. Assay: immunoSEQ multiplex PCR; the TCRdb copy retains only in-frame clones and omits some. The table shows about 450,000 clones, with 89% occurring only once. The chain has TRBV18 and TRBJ2-2; 7 bases agree with TRBD1. The specimen comprised peripheral blood, sampled in a trial of Ad26.COV2.S vaccine versus placebo. This clonotype was sampled from a person aged 18 to 59 who received the Ad26.COV2.S COVID-19 vaccine or a placebo. CDR3 amino acids: CASSQRQGATGELFF. CDR3 coding DNA: TGTGCCAGCTCACAAAGACAGGGAGCCACCGGGGAGCTGTTTTTT.